Reported below is one T cell receptor (beta chain). This record belongs to a study of blood T cell repertoires in COVID-19. About the study: From the United States, Italy and Spain came samples of acute and convalescent COVID-19. PBMCs, B-cell-depleted T cells, or T cells provided the cDNA or gDNA that made up the material.

How the authors handled the data: Amplification of reference gene primers was used by the study to estimate nucleated cell counts. Sequencing was performed with immunoSEQ multiplex PCR; in TCRdb, only in-frame clones are kept and a portion is missing. The V and J calls and the clone size are those of that table, but D and trimming were determined from the DNA. The repertoire holds about 25,000 clones, with 86% as singletons. V lost 10 bases and J lost 5; bases outside the gene matches: 10. The CDR3 sequence is 16 residues long. Germline loops: CDR1 LNHDA, CDR2 SQIVND (reference sequence). This clonotype originated in a woman of 80 years or more with acute or convalescent COVID-19. Source material: peripheral blood. The chain combines TRBV19 with TRBJ2-1; 14 nucleotides align to TRBD2. The CDR3 loop reads CATRGLAGESHNEQFF. The CDR3 region has the DNA TGTGCCACCAGGGGACTAGCGGGAGAGTCCCACAATGAGCAGTTCTTC.